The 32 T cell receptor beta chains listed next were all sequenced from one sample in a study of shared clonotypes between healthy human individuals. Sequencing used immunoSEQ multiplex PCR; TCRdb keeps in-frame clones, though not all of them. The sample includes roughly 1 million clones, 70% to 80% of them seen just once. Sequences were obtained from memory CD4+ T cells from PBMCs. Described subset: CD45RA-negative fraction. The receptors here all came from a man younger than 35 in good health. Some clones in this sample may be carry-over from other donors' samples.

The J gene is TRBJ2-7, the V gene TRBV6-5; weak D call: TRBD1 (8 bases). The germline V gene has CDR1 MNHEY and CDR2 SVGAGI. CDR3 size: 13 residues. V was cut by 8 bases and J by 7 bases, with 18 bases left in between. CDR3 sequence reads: CASQLIQGGEQYF. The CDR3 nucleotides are TGTGCCAGCCAGCTGATACAGGGGGGGGAGCAGTACTTC.

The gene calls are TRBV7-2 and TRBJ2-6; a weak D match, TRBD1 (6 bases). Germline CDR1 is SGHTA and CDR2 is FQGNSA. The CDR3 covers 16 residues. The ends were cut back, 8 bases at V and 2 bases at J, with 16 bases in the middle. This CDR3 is CASVRGRATGANVLTF. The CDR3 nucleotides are TGTGCCAGCGTCAGGGGAAGGGCGACTGGGGCCAACGTCCTGACTTTC.

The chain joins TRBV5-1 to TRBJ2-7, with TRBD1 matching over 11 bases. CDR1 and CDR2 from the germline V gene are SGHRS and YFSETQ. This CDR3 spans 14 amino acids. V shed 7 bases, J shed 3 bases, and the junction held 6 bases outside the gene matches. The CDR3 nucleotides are TGCGCCAGCTCCCGCGGGACAGGGGGCTACGAGCAGTACTTC. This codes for CASSRGTGGYEQYF.

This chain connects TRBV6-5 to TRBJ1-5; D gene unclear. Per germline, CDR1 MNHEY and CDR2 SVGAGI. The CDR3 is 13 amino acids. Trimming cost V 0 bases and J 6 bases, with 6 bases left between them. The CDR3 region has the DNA TGTGCCAGCAGTTACTCCGGGGTTCAGCCCCAGCATTTT. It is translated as CASSYSGVQPQHF.

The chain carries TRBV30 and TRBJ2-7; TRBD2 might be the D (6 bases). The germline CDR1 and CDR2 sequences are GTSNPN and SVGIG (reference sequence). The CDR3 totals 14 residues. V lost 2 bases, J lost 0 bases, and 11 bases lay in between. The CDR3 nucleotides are TGTGCCTGGAGTAACCTGGGGGGCTCCTACGAGCAGTACTTC. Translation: CAWSNLGGSYEQYF.

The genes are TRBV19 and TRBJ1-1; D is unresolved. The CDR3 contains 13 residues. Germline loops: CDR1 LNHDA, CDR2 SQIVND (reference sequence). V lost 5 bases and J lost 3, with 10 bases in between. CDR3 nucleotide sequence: TGTGCCAGTAGTCTGGCCCGGGACACTGAAGCTTTCTTT. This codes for CASSLARDTEAFF.

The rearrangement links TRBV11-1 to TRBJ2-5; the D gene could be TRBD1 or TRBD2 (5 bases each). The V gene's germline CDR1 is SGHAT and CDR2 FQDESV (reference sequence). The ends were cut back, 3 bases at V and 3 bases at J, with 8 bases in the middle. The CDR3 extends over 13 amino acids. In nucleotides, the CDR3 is TGTGCCAGCAGCTTCCGAGGGGAAGAGACCCAGTACTTC. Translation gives CASSFRGEETQYF.

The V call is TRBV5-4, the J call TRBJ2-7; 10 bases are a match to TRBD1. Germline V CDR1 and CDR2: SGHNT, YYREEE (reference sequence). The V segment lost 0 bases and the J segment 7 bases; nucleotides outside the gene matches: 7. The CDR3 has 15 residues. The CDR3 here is CASSLGDRGIREQYF. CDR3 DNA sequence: TGTGCCAGCAGCTTGGGGGACAGGGGAATCCGGGAGCAGTACTTC.

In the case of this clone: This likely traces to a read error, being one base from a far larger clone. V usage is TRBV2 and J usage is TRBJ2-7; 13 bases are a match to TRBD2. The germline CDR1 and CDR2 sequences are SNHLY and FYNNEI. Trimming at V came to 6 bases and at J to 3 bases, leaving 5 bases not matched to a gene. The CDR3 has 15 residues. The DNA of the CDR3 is TGTGCCAGCAGCGCCGGACTAGCGGGAGTCTACGAGCAGTACTTC. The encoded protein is CASSAGLAGVYEQYF. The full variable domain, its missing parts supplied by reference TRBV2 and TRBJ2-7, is EPEVTQTPSHQVTQMGQEVILRCVPISNHLYFYWYRQILGQKVEFLVSFYNNEISEKSEIFDDQFSVERPDGSNFTLKIRSTKLEDSAMYFCASSAGLAGVYEQYFGPGTRLTVT.

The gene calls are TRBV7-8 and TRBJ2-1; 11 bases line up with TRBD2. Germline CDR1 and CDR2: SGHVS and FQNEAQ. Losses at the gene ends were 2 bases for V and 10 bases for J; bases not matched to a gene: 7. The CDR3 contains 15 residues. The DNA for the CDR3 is TGTGCCAGCAGCTTACAGGGACTAGCGGAATCCGAGCAGTTCTTC. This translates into CASSLQGLAESEQFF.

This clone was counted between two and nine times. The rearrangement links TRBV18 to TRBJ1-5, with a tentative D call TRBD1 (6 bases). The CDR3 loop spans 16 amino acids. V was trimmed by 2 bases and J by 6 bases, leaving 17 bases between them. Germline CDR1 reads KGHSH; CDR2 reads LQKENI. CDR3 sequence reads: CASSPSQGRRVQPQHF. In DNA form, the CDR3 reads TGTGCCAGCTCACCAAGCCAGGGGAGAAGGGTTCAGCCCCAGCATTTT. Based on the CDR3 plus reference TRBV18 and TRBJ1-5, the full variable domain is NAGVMQNPRHLVRRRGQEARLRCSPMKGHSHVYWYRQLPEEGLKFMVYLQKENIIDESGMPKERFSAEFPKEGPSILRIQQVVRGDSAAYFCASSPSQGRRVQPQHFGDGTRLSIL.

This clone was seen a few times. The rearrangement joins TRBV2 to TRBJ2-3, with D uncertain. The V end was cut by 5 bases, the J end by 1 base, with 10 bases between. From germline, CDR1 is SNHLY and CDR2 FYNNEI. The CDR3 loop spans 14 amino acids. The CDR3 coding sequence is TGTGCCAGCAGTTACACCCTCCGCACAGATACGCAGTATTTT. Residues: CASSYTLRTDTQYF.

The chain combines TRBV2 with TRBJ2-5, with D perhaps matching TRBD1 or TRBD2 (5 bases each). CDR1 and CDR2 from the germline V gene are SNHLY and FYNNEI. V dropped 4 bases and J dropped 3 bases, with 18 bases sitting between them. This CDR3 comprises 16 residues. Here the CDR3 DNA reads TGTGCCAGCAGTGGACCCTCTAACGGGGCGGAAGAGACCCAGTACTTC. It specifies CASSGPSNGAEETQYF.

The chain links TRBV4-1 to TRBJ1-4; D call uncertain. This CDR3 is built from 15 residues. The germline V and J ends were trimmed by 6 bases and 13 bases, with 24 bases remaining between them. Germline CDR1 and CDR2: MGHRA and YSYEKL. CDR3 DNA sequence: TGCGCCAGCAGTCAAAGCAGTGCGGGTAATTGGGGACTGTTTTTT. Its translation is CASSQSSAGNWGLFF.

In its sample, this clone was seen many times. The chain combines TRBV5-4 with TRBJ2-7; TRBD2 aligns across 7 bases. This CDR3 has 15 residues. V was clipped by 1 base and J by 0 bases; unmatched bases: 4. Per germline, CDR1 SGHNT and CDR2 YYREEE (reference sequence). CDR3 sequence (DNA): TGTGCCAGCAGCTTGATGGCTAGCGGCTCCTACGAGCAGTACTTC. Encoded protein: CASSLMASGSYEQYF.

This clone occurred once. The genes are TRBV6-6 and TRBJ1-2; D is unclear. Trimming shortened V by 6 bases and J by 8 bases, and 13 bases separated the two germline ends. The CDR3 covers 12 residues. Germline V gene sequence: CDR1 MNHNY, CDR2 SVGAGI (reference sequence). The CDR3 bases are TGTGCCAGCAGGGACCCCTCGAGGGGCTACACCTTC. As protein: CASRDPSRGYTF.

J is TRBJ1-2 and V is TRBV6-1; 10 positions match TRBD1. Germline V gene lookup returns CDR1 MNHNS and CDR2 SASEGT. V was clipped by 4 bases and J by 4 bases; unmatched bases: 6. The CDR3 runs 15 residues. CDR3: CASSGRDRGIYGYTF. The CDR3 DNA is TGTGCCAGCAGTGGCCGGGACAGGGGAATCTATGGCTACACCTTC.

CDR3 DNA: TGTGCCAGCAGTTTATATGGTGGCTACACCTTC. Residues: CASSLYGGYTF. The chain couples TRBV28 to TRBJ1-2; D unclear. V lost 1 base and J 7 bases, leaving 4 bases between the germline ends. CDR1 and CDR2 (germline): MDHEN, SYDVKM. The CDR3 spans 11 residues.

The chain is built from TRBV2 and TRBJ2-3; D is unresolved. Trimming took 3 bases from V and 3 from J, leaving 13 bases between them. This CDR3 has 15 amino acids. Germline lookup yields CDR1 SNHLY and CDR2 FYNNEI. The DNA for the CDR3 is TGTGCCAGCAGTGACCCTCCCCTTCAAACAGATACGCAGTATTTT. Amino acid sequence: CASSDPPLQTDTQYF.

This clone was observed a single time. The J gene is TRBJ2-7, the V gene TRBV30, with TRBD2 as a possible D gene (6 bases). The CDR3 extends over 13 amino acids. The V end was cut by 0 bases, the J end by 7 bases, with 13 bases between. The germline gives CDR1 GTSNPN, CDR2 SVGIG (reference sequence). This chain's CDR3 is CAWSVTSGGEQYF. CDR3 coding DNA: TGTGCCTGGAGTGTAACCTCCGGGGGTGAGCAGTACTTC.

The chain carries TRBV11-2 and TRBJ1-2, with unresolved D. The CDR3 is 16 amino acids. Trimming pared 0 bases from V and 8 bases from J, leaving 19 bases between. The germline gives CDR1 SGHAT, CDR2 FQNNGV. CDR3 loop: CASSLEAIVGSMGYTF. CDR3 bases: TGTGCCAGCAGCTTAGAAGCCATTGTGGGCAGCATGGGCTACACCTTC.

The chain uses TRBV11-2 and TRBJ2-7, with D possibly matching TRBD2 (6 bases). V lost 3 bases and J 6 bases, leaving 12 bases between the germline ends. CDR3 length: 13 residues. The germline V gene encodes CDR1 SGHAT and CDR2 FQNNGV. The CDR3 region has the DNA TGTGCCAGCAGCTTGATTCCGGGACTCGAGCAGTACTTC. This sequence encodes CASSLIPGLEQYF.

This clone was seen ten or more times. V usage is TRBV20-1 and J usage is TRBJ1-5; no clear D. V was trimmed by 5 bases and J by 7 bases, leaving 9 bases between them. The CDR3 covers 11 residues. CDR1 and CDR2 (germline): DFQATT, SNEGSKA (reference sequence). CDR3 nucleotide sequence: TGCAGTGCTTTCCTCCCCCAGCCCCAGCATTTT. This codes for CSAFLPQPQHF.

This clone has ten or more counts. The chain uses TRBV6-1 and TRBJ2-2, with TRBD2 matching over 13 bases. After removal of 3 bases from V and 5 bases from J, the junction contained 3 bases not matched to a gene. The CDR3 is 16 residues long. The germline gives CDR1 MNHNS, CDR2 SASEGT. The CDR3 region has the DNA TGTGCCAGCAGTGACGCGGGACTAGCGGGGACCGGGGAGCTGTTTTTT. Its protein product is CASSDAGLAGTGELFF.

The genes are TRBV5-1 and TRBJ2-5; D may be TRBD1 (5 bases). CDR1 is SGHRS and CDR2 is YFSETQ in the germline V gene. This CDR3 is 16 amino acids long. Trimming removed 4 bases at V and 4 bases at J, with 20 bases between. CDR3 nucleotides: TGCGCCAGCAGCGGCTTGTTGACATACCAGGGAGAGACCCAGTACTTC. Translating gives CASSGLLTYQGETQYF.

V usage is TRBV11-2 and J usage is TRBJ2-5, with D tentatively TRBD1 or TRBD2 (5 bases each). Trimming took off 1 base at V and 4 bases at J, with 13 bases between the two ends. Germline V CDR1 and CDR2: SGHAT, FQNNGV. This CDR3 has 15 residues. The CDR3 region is CASSLVDWGRETQYF. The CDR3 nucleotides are TGTGCCAGCAGCTTAGTAGATTGGGGACGAGAGACCCAGTACTTC.

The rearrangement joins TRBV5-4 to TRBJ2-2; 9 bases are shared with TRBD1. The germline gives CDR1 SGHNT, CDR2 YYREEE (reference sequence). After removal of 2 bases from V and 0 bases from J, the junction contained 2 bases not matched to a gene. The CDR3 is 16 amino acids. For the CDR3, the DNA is TGTGCCAGCAGCTTTCGGGACAGGGCGAACACCGGGGAGCTGTTTTTT. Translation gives CASSFRDRANTGELFF.

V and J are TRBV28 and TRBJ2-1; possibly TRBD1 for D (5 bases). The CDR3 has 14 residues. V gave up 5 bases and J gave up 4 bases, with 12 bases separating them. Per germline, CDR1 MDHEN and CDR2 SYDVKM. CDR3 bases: TGTGCCAGCAGTACCACCGGACATTACAATGAGCAGTTCTTC. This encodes CASSTTGHYNEQFF.

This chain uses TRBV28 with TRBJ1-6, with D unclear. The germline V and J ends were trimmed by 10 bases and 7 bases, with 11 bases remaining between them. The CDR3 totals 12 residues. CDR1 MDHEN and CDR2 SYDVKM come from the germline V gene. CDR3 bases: TGTGCCACAACAATCCCCAATTCACCCCTCCACTTT. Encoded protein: CATTIPNSPLHF.

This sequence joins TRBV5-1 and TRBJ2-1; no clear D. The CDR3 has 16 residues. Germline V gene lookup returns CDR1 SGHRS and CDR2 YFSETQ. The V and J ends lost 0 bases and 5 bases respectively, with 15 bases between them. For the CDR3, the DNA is TGCGCCAGCAGCTTGGAGGGCGCCTCCACTCACAATGAGCAGTTCTTC. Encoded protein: CASSLEGASTHNEQFF.

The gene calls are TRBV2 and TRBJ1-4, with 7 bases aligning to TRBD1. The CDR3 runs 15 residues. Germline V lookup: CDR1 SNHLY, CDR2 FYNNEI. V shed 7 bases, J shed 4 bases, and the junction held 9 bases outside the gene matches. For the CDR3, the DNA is TGTGCCAGCAACCCACAGGGGACCTTTAATGAAAAACTGTTTTTT. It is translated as CASNPQGTFNEKLFF.

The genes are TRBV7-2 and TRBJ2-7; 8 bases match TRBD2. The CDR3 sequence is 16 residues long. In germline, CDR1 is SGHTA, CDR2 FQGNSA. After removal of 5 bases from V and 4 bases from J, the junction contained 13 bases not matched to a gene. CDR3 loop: CASSESMTGGRYEQYF. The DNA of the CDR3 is TGTGCCAGCAGCGAATCTATGACGGGAGGGAGATACGAGCAGTACTTC. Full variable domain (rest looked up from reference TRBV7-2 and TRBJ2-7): GAGVSQSPSNKVTEKGKDVELRCDPISGHTALYWYRQSLGQGLEFLIYFQGNSAPDKSGLPSDRFSAERTGGSVSTLTIQRTQQEDSAVYLCASSESMTGGRYEQYFGPGTRLTVT.